This is a list of T cell receptor beta chains from one sample in a study of blood T cell repertoires in COVID-19. Sequencing used immunoSEQ multiplex PCR; TCRdb keeps in-frame clones, though not all of them. Of roughly 200,000 clones detected, 84% appear once; the ten largest clones hold around 2.9%. The sequenced material came from PBMCs or T cells enriched from blood (not recorded which). The receptors were gathered from a woman in her thirties who had been exposed to COVID-19. Both conserved end residues are part of each CDR3. D genes are given only for firm matches. Clone size is given for some rows only: seen once, a few or many times, or a class if the clone is expanded.

19,TRBD2,TRBJ2-3,TRBV4-1,NA,CASSQRTNRGGGSVDTQYF,TGCGCCAGCAGCCAACGGACCAACCGCGGGGGGGGGTCAGTAGATACGCAGTATTTT
15,TRBD1,TRBJ1-4,TRBV12-5,NA,CASGRDRLEGEKLFF,TGTGCTAGTGGTCGGGACAGGTTAGAGGGTGAAAAACTGTTTTTT
15,TRBD2,TRBJ2-1,TRBV3-1/TRBV3-2,NA,CASSQDRGDYNEQFF,TGTGCCAGCAGCCAAGACCGGGGGGACTACAATGAGCAGTTCTTC
17,TRBD1,TRBJ1-5,TRBV5-6,NA,CASSTGTGGLYGQPQHF,TGTGCCAGCAGTACCGGGACAGGGGGCTTGTACGGTCAGCCCCAGCATTTT
16,NA,TRBJ2-7,TRBV5-6,few,CASSSVGGAHRSEQYF,TGTGCCAGCAGCTCAGTTGGGGGCGCGCATCGCAGCGAGCAGTACTTC
16,NA,TRBJ1-2,TRBV18,NA,CASSLLSGARNYGYTF,TGTGCCAGCTCACTCCTTTCGGGAGCCCGTAACTATGGCTACACCTTC
14,NA,TRBJ2-7,TRBV27,NA,CASSLSRTVYEQYF,TGTGCCAGCAGTTTATCAAGGACAGTCTACGAGCAGTACTTC
16,TRBD1,TRBJ2-7,TRBV5-6,NA,CASSIGTGLSSYEQYF,TGTGCCAGCAGTATCGGGACAGGTCTAAGCTCCTACGAGCAGTACTTC
13,NA,TRBJ1-1,TRBV27,NA,CASSPPGHVNAFF,TGTGCCAGCAGCCCCCCAGGCCACGTGAATGCTTTCTTT
16,NA,TRBJ2-7,TRBV18,NA,CASSPRTPGFTYEQYF,TGTGCCAGCTCACCACGTACTCCAGGGTTTACCTACGAGCAGTACTTC